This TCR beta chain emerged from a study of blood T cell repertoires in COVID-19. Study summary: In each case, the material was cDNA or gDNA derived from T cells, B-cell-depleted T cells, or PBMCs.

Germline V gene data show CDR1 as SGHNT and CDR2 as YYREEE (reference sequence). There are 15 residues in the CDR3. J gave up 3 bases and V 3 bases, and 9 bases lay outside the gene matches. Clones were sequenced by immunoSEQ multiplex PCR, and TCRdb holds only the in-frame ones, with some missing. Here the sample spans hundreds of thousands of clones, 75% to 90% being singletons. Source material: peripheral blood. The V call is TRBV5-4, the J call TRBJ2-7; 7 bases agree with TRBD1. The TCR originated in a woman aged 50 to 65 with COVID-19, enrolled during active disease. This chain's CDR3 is CASSSSWTGRYEQYF. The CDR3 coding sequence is TGTGCCAGCAGCTCTTCTTGGACAGGCCGCTACGAGCAGTACTTC.